What follows describes a single T cell receptor beta chain. V was clipped by 3 bases and J by 0 bases, with 11 bases between them. CDR1 is LGHDT and CDR2 is YNNKEL in the germline V gene (reference sequence). The CDR3 is made up of 16 amino acids. This specimen belongs to a study of blood T cell repertoires in COVID-19. TCRdb's table, derived via immunoSEQ multiplex PCR, lists solely in-frame clones and lacks some. The data show approximately 310,000 clones, about nine tenths seen once. The TCR sequence derives from a man between 45 and 60 years old with active or convalescent COVID-19. This rearrangement joins TRBV3-1 (or the pseudogene TRBV3-2) to TRBJ2-2; D remains ambiguous. Specimen: peripheral blood. In DNA, the CDR3 is TGTGCCAGCAGCCAGCACAGTGCAGCGAACACCGGGGAGCTGTTTTTT. Translating it yields CASSQHSAANTGELFF.